What follows is one TCR beta chain and its context. Clones were sequenced by immunoSEQ multiplex PCR, and TCRdb holds only the in-frame ones, with some missing. The sample lists roughly 430,000 clones, over 75% occurring once. Adults between roughly 18 and 100 years of age took part from 24 US areas. This specimen comes from a study of blood T cell repertoires in COVID-19. The sequenced material came from PBMCs or T cells enriched from blood (not recorded which). The receptor was derived from a woman aged 40 to 49 with acute COVID-19.

In nucleotides, the CDR3 is TGCGCCAGCAGAAGGACTAGCGGGGGGAGCGAGACCCAGTACTTC. Amino acid sequence: CASRRTSGGSETQYF. J is TRBJ2-5 and V is TRBV10-2; 14 bases map to TRBD2. The CDR3 length is 15 residues. Per germline, CDR1 WSHSY and CDR2 SAAADI. V dropped 6 bases and J dropped 5; count of bases not matched to a gene: 5.